These 13 T cell receptor beta chains share one sample of origin, sequenced in a study of shared clonotypes between healthy human individuals (TCRdb year 2020). The method behind the library was the immunoSEQ multiplex PCR assay. TCRdb mirrors the immuneACCESS table, restricted to in-frame sequences. Some clones are absent from its copies; in checked studies, under half trace to an unresolved V gene, and the reason for the others is unknown. The sample table contains some 1,600,000 clones; only one count was recorded for 95% to 99% of them. The top ten clones comprise roughly 0.45% of the sample. Sequencing used naive CD4+ T cells sorted from blood. The cell subset or site label of this sample denotes: CD45RA+ positively selected. The receptors originated from a young man in good health.

The chain joins TRBV18 to TRBJ2-5, with D hard to call. The CDR3 extends over 12 amino acids. From germline, CDR1 is KGHSH and CDR2 LQKENI. Deletions cut 5 bases from V and 2 bases from J, with 6 bases between. CDR3 nucleotides: TGTGCCAGCTCAGGAAAGCAAGAGACCCAGTACTTC. Translation gives CASSGKQETQYF.

The chain couples TRBV21-1 to TRBJ2-7; the D call TRBD2 from the table was never checked on the DNA. TRBV21-1 is termed a pseudogene. This CDR3 contains 16 residues. The CDR3 region has the DNA TGTGCCAGCAGCAAAGCGGGAAGCGGACGATCCTACGAGCAGTACTTC. It is translated as CASSKAGSGRSYEQYF.

V usage is TRBV14 and J usage is TRBJ1-1; D is ambiguous. V gave up 1 base and J gave up 7 bases, with 19 bases separating them. The CDR3 is made up of 16 amino acids. Germline V gene data show CDR1 as SGHDN and CDR2 as FVKESK. CDR3 coding DNA: TGTGCCAGCAGCCAAGTTGAGGGCAGGTCGTGGGTTGAAGCTTTCTTT. Protein: CASSQVEGRSWVEAFF.

V usage is TRBV7-6 and J usage is TRBJ1-5; 9 bases fit TRBD1. Germline CDR1 and CDR2: SGHVS and FNYEAQ. The CDR3 runs 15 residues. With V trimmed by 5 bases and J by 3 bases, 5 bases remained unmatched. CDR3 nucleotides: TGTGCCAGCAGCGCCGGGACAGGGATCAATCAGCCCCAGCATTTT. This encodes CASSAGTGINQPQHF. The full variable domain, in which reference TRBV7-6 and TRBJ1-5 provide the parts outside the CDR3, is GAGVSQSPRYKVTKRGQDVALRCDPISGHVSLYWYRQALGQGPEFLTYFNYEAQQDKSGLPNDRFSAERPEGSISTLTIQRTEQRDSAMYRCASSAGTGINQPQHFGDGTRLSIL.

The V call is TRBV14, the J call TRBJ2-7, with 10 bases matching TRBD1. Germline-derived CDR1 and CDR2 are SGHDN and FVKESK. The CDR3 covers 19 residues. V trimming: 4 bases; J trimming: 4 bases; junction bases outside the gene matches: 19. CDR3 sequence: CASSRLGTGVFFAYYEQYF. CDR3 DNA: TGTGCCAGCAGCCGGCTCGGGACAGGGGTTTTTTTCGCGTATTACGAGCAGTACTTC.

Points on this clone: The sample carries other DNA sequences with the same CDR3. The CDR3 sequence: CASSQDGLDTQYF. CDR3 bases: TGTGCCAGCAGCCAAGACGGGTTAGATACGCAGTATTTT. The chain employs TRBV4-2 and TRBJ2-3, with D uncertain. With 0 bases removed from V and 5 bases from J, the gap between germline ends came to 6 bases. CDR1 is LGHNA and CDR2 is YNFKEQ in the germline V gene. The CDR3 covers 13 residues.

The V call is TRBV28, the J call TRBJ2-7; TRBD1 aligns across 8 bases. CDR1 is MDHEN and CDR2 is SYDVKM in the germline V gene. This CDR3 is 13 amino acids long. With 10 bases clipped from V and 2 bases from J, the junction kept 7 bases outside the gene matches. The CDR3 here is CATSTGAAYEQYF. The DNA of the CDR3 is TGTGCCACCTCGACAGGGGCGGCCTACGAGCAGTACTTC.

V gene TRBV6-5 combines with J gene TRBJ2-5; no clear D. Germline CDR1 and CDR2: MNHEY and SVGAGI. Trimming took 6 bases from V and 4 from J, leaving 9 bases between them. The CDR3 runs to 12 residues. This CDR3 is CASSNPLETQYF. In nucleotides, the CDR3 is TGTGCCAGCAGCAATCCCCTAGAGACCCAGTACTTC.

The chain recombines TRBV10-3 with TRBJ1-5, with a possible D match to TRBD1 (6 bases). V was cut by 3 bases and J by 7 bases, with 13 bases left in between. The germline CDR1 and CDR2 sequences are ENHRY and SYGVKD. CDR3 length: 14 amino acids. The CDR3 region has the DNA TGTGCCATCAGTGACGCCGACAGGCTCCAGCCCCAGCATTTT. Amino acid sequence: CAISDADRLQPQHF.

The chain is built from TRBV19 and TRBJ2-7; the match to TRBD2 covers 11 bases. Germline loops: CDR1 LNHDA, CDR2 SQIVND (reference sequence). Trimming at V came to 4 bases and at J to 2 bases, leaving 7 bases not matched to a gene. This CDR3 is built from 16 residues. The CDR3 DNA reads as TGTGCCAGTAGTAGGGGACTAGCGGAATACACCTACGAGCAGTACTTC. It encodes CASSRGLAEYTYEQYF.

V usage is TRBV7-6 and J usage is TRBJ2-7; 7 nucleotides match TRBD2. V shed 0 bases and J 6 bases; nucleotides not matched to a gene: 8. The CDR3 spans 15 residues. Germline V lookup: CDR1 SGHVS, CDR2 FNYEAQ. The CDR3 DNA sequence: TGTGCCAGCAGCTTAGCGGAGGCGGGAGTATCCGAGCAGTACTTC. This codes for CASSLAEAGVSEQYF. The entire variable domain, with the rest obtained from reference TRBV7-6 and TRBJ2-7, is as follows: GAGVSQSPRYKVTKRGQDVALRCDPISGHVSLYWYRQALGQGPEFLTYFNYEAQQDKSGLPNDRFSAERPEGSISTLTIQRTEQRDSAMYRCASSLAEAGVSEQYFGPGTRLTVT.

This chain links TRBV6-4 with TRBJ1-1; 9 bases fit TRBD1. The junction had 13 bases not matched to a gene; V was cut back by 2 bases and J by 6 bases. The CDR3 sequence is 17 residues long. CDR1 is MRHNA, CDR2 SNTAGT, per germline. DNA of the CDR3: TGTGCCAGCAGTGACACCCACGGGACAGGGACGGGACCTGAAGCTTTCTTT. This gives the protein CASSDTHGTGTGPEAFF.

This rearrangement joins TRBV9 to TRBJ2-1; D perhaps matches TRBD2 (6 bases). The ends were cut back, 3 bases at V and 3 bases at J, with 16 bases in the middle. Germline loops: CDR1 SGDLS, CDR2 YYNGEE. The CDR3 contains 16 residues. CDR3 protein: CASSAGPGADYNEQFF. The CDR3 DNA reads as TGTGCCAGCAGCGCAGGTCCGGGAGCTGACTACAATGAGCAGTTCTTC.